Each of the 6 T cell receptor beta chains below was sequenced from the same sample in a study of OX40 agonist ivuxolimab in advanced cancers. Only in-frame clones appear in the TCRdb table, and some are missing; sequencing was by immunoSEQ multiplex PCR. The sample includes 55,000 to 65,000 clones, about 90% seen only once; the top ten take 13% to 15%. The material was CD4+ or CD8+ T cells sorted from blood, obtained in a trial of the OX40 agonist ivuxolimab. The receptor set was obtained from an adult with an advanced solid tumor such as melanoma, head and neck, liver or kidney cancer.

This clone has just one count. The V and J genes are TRBV7-9 and TRBJ1-2; D is perhaps TRBD1 (5 bases). Germline CDR1 and CDR2: SEHNR and FQNEAQ (reference sequence). CDR3 length: 16 residues. The V end was cut by 0 bases, the J end by 4 bases, with 15 bases between. The CDR3 region is CASSLANKGPSYGYTF. The CDR3 coding sequence is TGTGCCAGCAGCTTAGCGAACAAGGGACCGAGCTATGGCTACACCTTC. Using reference TRBV7-9 and TRBJ1-2 for the parts outside the CDR3, the full variable domain is DTGVSQNPRHKITKRGQNVTFRCDPISEHNRLYWYRQTLGQGPEFLTYFQNEAQLEKSRLLSDRFSAERPKGSFSTLEIQRTEQGDSAMYLCASSLANKGPSYGYTFGSGTRLTVV.

The rearrangement uses TRBV7-3 and TRBJ2-7; 9 bases align to TRBD1. Germline V gene lookup returns CDR1 SGHTA and CDR2 FQGTGA. J lost 4 bases, V lost 2 bases, and 3 bases had no gene match. This CDR3 has 14 amino acids. The CDR3 sequence is CASSLDGQGYEQYF. The CDR3 nucleotides are TGTGCCAGCAGCTTAGATGGACAGGGGTACGAGCAGTACTTC.

V usage is TRBV7-2 and J usage is TRBJ2-2; D remains ambiguous. V was shortened by 1 base and J by 13 bases, with 13 bases between the two germline ends. The germline CDR1 and CDR2 sequences are SGHTA and FQGNSA. This CDR3 spans 13 amino acids. The CDR3 region is CASSLEAYGVLFF. Here the CDR3 DNA reads TGTGCCAGCAGCTTAGAGGCGTATGGTGTGCTGTTTTTT.

CDR3 protein: CASSPRQGRDEKLFF. CDR3 DNA: TGTGCCAGCAGCCCTCGACAGGGCAGGGATGAAAAACTGTTTTTT. The rearrangement uses TRBV7-9 and TRBJ1-4; TRBD1 matches at 7 bases. The germline V gene encodes CDR1 SEHNR and CDR2 FQNEAQ (reference sequence). Trimming cost V 5 bases and J 6 bases; bases outside gene matches: 9. The CDR3 has 15 residues.

J is TRBJ2-2 and V is TRBV5-1, with D perhaps matching TRBD1 (6 bases). This CDR3 has 14 residues. Germline V gene lookup returns CDR1 SGHRS and CDR2 YFSETQ. Trimming took 5 bases from V and 1 from J, leaving 9 bases between them. The CDR3 nucleotides read TGCGCCAGCAGAAGACAGGAGAACACCGGGGAGCTGTTTTTT. Encoded protein: CASRRQENTGELFF.

The rearrangement links TRBV5-1 to TRBJ2-3, with TRBD2 identical over 10 bases. This CDR3 contains 16 residues. Trimming removed 0 bases from V and 2 bases from J; junction bases left unmatched: 3. Germline CDR1 reads SGHRS; CDR2 reads YFSETQ. The CDR3 reads CASSLGTSGTTDTQYF. CDR3 sequence (DNA): TGCGCCAGCAGCTTGGGTACTAGCGGGACCACAGATACGCAGTATTTT. The complete variable domain, with remaining parts taken from reference TRBV5-1 and TRBJ2-3, reads KAGVTQTPRYLIKTRGQQVTLSCSPISGHRSVSWYQQTPGQGLQFLFEYFSETQRNKGNFPGRFSGRQFSNSRSEMNVSTLELGDSALYLCASSLGTSGTTDTQYFGPGTRLTVL.